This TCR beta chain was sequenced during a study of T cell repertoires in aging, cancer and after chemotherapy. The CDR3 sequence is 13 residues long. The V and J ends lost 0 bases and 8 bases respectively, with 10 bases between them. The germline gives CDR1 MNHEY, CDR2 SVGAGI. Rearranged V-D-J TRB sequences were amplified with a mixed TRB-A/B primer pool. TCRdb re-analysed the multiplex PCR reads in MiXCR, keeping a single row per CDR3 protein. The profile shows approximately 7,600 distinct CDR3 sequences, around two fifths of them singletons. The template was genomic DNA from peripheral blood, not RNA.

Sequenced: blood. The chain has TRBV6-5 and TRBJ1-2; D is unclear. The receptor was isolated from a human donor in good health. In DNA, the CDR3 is TGTGCCAGCAGTTACTCGATTGGTAGGGGCTACACCTTC. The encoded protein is CASSYSIGRGYTF.